The 15 T cell receptor beta chains in this list originate from one sample, sequenced in a study of blood T cells in healthy people across ages. A sample-barcoded 5' primer and a J-beta primer mix were used in a second PCR of roughly 6 to 11 cycles. A single record per CDR3 protein comes from TCRdb applying MiXCR to the 5' RACE reads. The table lists about 800,000 distinct CDR3 sequences, 58% of them singletons. The sample comprised blood. The origin of the receptors is a man aged 25 to 40 in good health.

The chain recombines TRBV12-3 or TRBV12-4 with TRBJ1-2, with 7 bases matching TRBD1. CDR3 length equals 13 residues. V lost 5 bases, J lost 4 bases, and 4 bases stayed unmatched. The CDR3 DNA reads TGTGCCAGCAGTGGACAGGTTGCCTATGGCTACACCTTC. Its protein product is CASSGQVAYGYTF.

CDR3 sequence: CASSLSTDRAQNGYTF. The CDR3, as DNA: TGTGCCAGCAGTTTGTCTACCGACAGGGCGCAAAATGGCTACACCTTC. The V and J genes are TRBV27 and TRBJ1-2, with 7 positions matching TRBD1. There are 16 residues in the CDR3. Germline values: CDR1 MNHEY, CDR2 SMNVEV (reference sequence). Trimming took 3 bases from V and 6 from J; bases not matched to a gene: 13.

This clonotype appeared a few times. The gene calls are TRBV20-1 and TRBJ1-5; D gene unclear. Trimming pared 3 bases from V and 2 bases from J, leaving 5 bases between. This CDR3 spans 12 amino acids. CDR1 and CDR2 from the germline V gene are DFQATT and SNEGSKA (reference sequence). For the CDR3, the DNA is TGCAGTGCTAGGGGTGGCAATCAGCCCCAGCATTTT. Its translation is CSARGGNQPQHF.

The gene calls are TRBV7-2 and TRBJ1-4; 7 nucleotides line up with TRBD1. The V and J ends lost 2 bases and 5 bases, in that order; junction bases with no gene match: 5. Germline CDR1 is SGHTA and CDR2 is FQGNSA. The CDR3 runs to 15 residues. DNA of the CDR3: TGTGCCAGCAGCTTACGGGGACAGTTCAATGAAAAACTGTTTTTT. Residues: CASSLRGQFNEKLFF.

This clonotype was seen more than once but under ten times. For the CDR3, the DNA is TGTGCCAGCATGTCAGCGGTAGATGAAAAACTGTTTTTT. It encodes CASMSAVDEKLFF. V usage is TRBV6-1 and J usage is TRBJ1-4; no firm D call. V was trimmed by 7 bases and J by 6 bases, leaving 12 bases between them. The CDR3 is 13 residues long. Germline CDR1 is MNHNS and CDR2 is SASEGT.

Written as DNA, the CDR3 is TGTGCCAGCAGCCGGCGACAGGCTCAGTACTTC. Its translation: CASSRRQAQYF. The genes are TRBV28 and TRBJ2-5, with D possibly TRBD1 on 6 matching bases. Trimming pared 6 bases from V and 11 bases from J, leaving 13 bases between. The CDR3 extends over 11 amino acids. Germline CDR1 MDHEN, CDR2 SYDVKM.

This clonotype showed up just a few times. J is TRBJ1-2 and V is TRBV5-1, with TRBD1 matching 9 bases. The CDR3 runs 14 residues. The V gene end was trimmed by 7 bases and the J gene end by 4 bases; junction bases not matched to a gene: 8. Germline V gene data show CDR1 as SGHRS and CDR2 as YFSETQ. In nucleotides, the CDR3 is TGCGCCAGCGGCGGACAGGGGTCGGGCTATGGCTACACCTTC. It translates to CASGGQGSGYGYTF.

V gene TRBV12-3 or TRBV12-4 combines with J gene TRBJ2-5; D may be TRBD1 (5 bases). Trimming took 4 bases from V and 5 from J, leaving 11 bases between them. The CDR3 is 13 amino acids. CDR3 nucleotide sequence: TGTGCCAGCAGTTCCCAAGGGGTCGAGACCCAGTACTTC. It is translated as CASSSQGVETQYF.

The chain employs TRBV24-1 and TRBJ2-5; 7 positions match TRBD2. Looked up from germline, CDR1 is KGHDR and CDR2 is SFDVKD. The CDR3 totals 14 residues. The ends lost 5 bases at V and 2 bases at J; junction bases unmatched: 4. DNA of the CDR3: TGTGCCACCAGTGGCGGGGGAGCACAAGAGACCCAGTACTTC. It specifies CATSGGGAQETQYF.

This chain links TRBV6-6 with TRBJ1-1, with unresolved D. Trimming cost V 7 bases and J 3 bases, with 9 bases left between them. The CDR3 covers 12 residues. Germline CDR1 MNHNY, CDR2 SVGAGI (reference sequence). The CDR3 loop is CASTTGDTEAFF. Written as DNA, the CDR3 is TGTGCCAGCACGACGGGAGACACTGAAGCTTTCTTT.

The chain couples TRBV11-1 to TRBJ2-7; 8 bases are shared with TRBD1. V lost 2 bases, J lost 9 bases, and 9 bases stayed unmatched. Germline V gene data show CDR1 as SGHAT and CDR2 as FQDESV (reference sequence). This CDR3 is 14 amino acids long. The CDR3 sequence: CASSLQGAFNGQYF. CDR3 coding DNA: TGTGCCAGCAGCTTACAGGGGGCCTTCAACGGGCAGTACTTC.

This clonotype has just a few counts. This chain connects TRBV20-1 to TRBJ2-5; 9 bases agree with TRBD1. The J call may not be correct, given that the DNA end is closer to TRBJ2-7. The germline V gene has CDR1 DFQATT and CDR2 SNEGSKA (reference sequence). This CDR3 is 15 amino acids long. The CDR3 is CSARDPRDRVNEQYF. CDR3 coding DNA: TGCAGTGCTAGAGACCCCCGGGACAGGGTTAACGAGCAGTACTTC.

V gene TRBV12-5 combines with J gene TRBJ2-7; 8 bases match TRBD1. Losses at the gene ends were 6 bases for V and 3 bases for J; bases not matched to a gene: 4. The CDR3 runs 13 residues. Germline V gene lookup returns CDR1 LGHNT and CDR2 FRNRAP. DNA for the CDR3: TGTGCTAGTGGCCGGGGACAGGTCTACGAGCAGTACTTC. Protein: CASGRGQVYEQYF.

J is TRBJ1-6 and V is TRBV7-2, with a weak D call TRBD1 (6 bases). The CDR3 runs 15 residues. V was cut by 1 base and J by 8 bases, with 12 bases left in between. Germline V lookup: CDR1 SGHTA, CDR2 FQGNSA. This CDR3 reads CASSLGRGLDSPLHF. Here the CDR3 DNA reads TGTGCCAGCAGCTTAGGCAGGGGACTTGATTCACCCCTCCACTTT.

The chain joins TRBV5-6 to TRBJ2-7, with 11 bases identical to TRBD1. V shed 5 bases, J shed 0 bases, and the junction held 4 bases outside the gene matches. This CDR3 is 15 amino acids long. Germline values: CDR1 SGHDT, CDR2 YYEEEE. This CDR3 reads CASRWGQGDSYEQYF. The CDR3 DNA is TGTGCCAGCAGATGGGGACAGGGGGACTCCTACGAGCAGTACTTC.